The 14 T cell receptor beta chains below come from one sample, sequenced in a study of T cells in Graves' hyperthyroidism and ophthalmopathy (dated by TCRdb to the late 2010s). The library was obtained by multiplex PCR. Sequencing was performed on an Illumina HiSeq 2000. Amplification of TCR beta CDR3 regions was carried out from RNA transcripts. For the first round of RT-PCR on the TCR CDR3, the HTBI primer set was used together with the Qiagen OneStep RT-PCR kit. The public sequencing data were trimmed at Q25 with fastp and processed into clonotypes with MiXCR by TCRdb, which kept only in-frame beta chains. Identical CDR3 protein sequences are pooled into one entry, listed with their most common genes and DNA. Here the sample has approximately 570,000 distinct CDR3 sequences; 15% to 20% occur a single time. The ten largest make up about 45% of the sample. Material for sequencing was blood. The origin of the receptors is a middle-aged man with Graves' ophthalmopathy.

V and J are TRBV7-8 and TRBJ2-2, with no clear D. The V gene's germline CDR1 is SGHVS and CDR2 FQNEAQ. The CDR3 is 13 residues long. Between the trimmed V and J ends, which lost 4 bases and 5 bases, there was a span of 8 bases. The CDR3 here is CASSYSPTGELFF. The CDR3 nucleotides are TGTGCCAGCAGCTATTCGCCGACCGGGGAGCTGTTTTTT.

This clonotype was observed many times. The CDR3 DNA is TGTGCCAGCAGCTCCCGAGATGGATTTGCCTACGAGCAGTACTTC. Protein sequence: CASSSRDGFAYEQYF. The chain joins TRBV12-3 or TRBV12-4 to TRBJ2-7, with D unresolved. Trimming removed 6 bases from V and 2 bases from J, with 17 bases in between. This CDR3 is 15 amino acids long.

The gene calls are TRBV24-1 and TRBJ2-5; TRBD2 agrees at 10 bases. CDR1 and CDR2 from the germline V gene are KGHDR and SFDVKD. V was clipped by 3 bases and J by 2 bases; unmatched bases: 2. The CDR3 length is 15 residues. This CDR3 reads CATSDRTSGQETQYF. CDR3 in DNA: TGTGCCACCAGTGATCGGACTAGCGGACAAGAGACCCAGTACTTC.

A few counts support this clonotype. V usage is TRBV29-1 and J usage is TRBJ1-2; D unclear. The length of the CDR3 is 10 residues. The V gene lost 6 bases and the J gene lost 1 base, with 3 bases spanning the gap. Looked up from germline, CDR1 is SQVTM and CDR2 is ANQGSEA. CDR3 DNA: TGCAGCGTGGATAACTATGGCTACACCTTC. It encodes CSVDNYGYTF.

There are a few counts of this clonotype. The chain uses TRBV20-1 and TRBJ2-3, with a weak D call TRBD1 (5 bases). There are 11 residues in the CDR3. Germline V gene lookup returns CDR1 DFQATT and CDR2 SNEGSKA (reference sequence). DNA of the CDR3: TGCAGCTCGGAAGGGGCAGATACGCAGTATTTT. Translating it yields CSSEGADTQYF.

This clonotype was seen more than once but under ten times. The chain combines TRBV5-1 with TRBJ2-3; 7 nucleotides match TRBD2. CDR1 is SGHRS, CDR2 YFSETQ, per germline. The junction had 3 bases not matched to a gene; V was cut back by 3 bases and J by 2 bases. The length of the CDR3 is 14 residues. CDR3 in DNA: TGCGCCAGCAGCTCAGCGGGAACCACAGATACGCAGTATTTT. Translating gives CASSSAGTTDTQYF. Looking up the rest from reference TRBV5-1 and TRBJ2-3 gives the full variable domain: KAGVTQTPRYLIKTRGQQVTLSCSPISGHRSVSWYQQTPGQGLQFLFEYFSETQRNKGNFPGRFSGRQFSNSRSEMNVSTLELGDSALYLCASSSAGTTDTQYFGPGTRLTVL.

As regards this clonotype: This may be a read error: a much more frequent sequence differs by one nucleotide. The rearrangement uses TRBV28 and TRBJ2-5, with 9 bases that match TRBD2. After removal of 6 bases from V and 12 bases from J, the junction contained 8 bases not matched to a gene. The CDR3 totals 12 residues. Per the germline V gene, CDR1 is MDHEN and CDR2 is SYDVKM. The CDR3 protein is CASRPSRGGEYF. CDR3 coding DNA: TGTGCCAGCAGACCCTCCCGCGGGGGGGAGTACTTC. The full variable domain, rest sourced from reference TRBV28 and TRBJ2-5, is DVKVTQSSRYLVKRTGEKVFLECVQDMDHENMFWYRQDPGLGLRLIYFSYDVKMKEKGDIPEGYSVSREKKERFSLILESASTNQTSMYLCASRPSRGGEYFGPGTRLLVL.

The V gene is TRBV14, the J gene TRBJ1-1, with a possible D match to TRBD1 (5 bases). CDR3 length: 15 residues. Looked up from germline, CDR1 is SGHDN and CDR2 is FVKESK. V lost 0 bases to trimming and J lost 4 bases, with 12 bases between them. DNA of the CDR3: TGTGCCAGCAGCCAAGAAGGCCGGGGCACCACTGAAGCTTTCTTT. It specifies CASSQEGRGTTEAFF.

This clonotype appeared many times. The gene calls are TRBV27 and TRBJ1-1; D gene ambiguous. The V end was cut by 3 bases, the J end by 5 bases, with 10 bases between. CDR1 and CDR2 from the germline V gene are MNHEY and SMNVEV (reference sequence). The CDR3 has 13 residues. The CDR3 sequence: CASSFGGRTEAFF. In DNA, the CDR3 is TGTGCCAGCAGTTTCGGCGGGAGGACTGAAGCTTTCTTT.

The CDR3 here is CASSRDFLAGNTIYF. CDR3 bases: TGCGCCAGCAGCCGGGACTTCTTAGCTGGAAACACCATATATTTT. This rearrangement joins TRBV4-3 to TRBJ1-3, with a possible D match to TRBD1 (5 bases). CDR1 is LGHNA and CDR2 is YSLEER in the germline V gene. V lost 4 bases and J lost 2, with 12 bases in between. This CDR3 region has 15 residues.

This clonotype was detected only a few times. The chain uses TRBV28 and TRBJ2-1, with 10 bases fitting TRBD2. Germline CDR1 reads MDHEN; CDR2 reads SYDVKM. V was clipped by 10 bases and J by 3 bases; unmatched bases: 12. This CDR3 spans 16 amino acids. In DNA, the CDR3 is TGTGCCACAACCGATAGAACTAGCGGGGTCTACAATGAGCAGTTCTTC. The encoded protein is CATTDRTSGVYNEQFF. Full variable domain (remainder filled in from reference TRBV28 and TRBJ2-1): DVKVTQSSRYLVKRTGEKVFLECVQDMDHENMFWYRQDPGLGLRLIYFSYDVKMKEKGDIPEGYSVSREKKERFSLILESASTNQTSMYLCATTDRTSGVYNEQFFGPGTRLTVL.

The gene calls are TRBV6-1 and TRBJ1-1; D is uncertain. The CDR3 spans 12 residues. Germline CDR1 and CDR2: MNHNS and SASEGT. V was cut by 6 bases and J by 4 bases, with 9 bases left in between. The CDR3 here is CASRALRTEAFF. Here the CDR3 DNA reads TGTGCCAGCAGGGCTTTACGCACTGAAGCTTTCTTT.

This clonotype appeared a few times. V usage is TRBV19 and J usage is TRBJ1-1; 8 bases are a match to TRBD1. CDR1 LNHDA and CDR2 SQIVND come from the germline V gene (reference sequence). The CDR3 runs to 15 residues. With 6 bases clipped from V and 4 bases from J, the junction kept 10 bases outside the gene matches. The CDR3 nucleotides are TGTGCCAGTAGGGCGGAATACGACAGGGGCACTGAAGCTTTCTTT. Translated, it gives CASRAEYDRGTEAFF.

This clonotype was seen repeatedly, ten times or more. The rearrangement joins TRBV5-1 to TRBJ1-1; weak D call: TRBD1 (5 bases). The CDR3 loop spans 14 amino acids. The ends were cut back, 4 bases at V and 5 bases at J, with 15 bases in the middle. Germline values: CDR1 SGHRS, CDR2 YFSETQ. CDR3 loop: CASSPDIGLTEAFF. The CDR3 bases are TGCGCCAGCAGCCCGGACATTGGCTTAACTGAAGCTTTCTTT.